This T cell receptor (beta chain) is drawn from a study of immune cell composition in non-small cell lung cancer. Study observations and caveats: It was not proven that tumour-reactive clones equal dominant tumour-associated clones.

V lost 3 bases and J 6 bases, leaving 13 bases between the germline ends. There are 14 residues in the CDR3. Germline CDR1 is SGHNT and CDR2 is YYREEE (reference sequence). The assay was immunoSEQ multiplex PCR, and TCRdb's table has in-frame clones only and misses some. Among approximately 1,600 clones listed, approximately 80% were seen once. Of note for this clone: Its antigen is undetermined.

The sample also formed part of further work on CD4 T cells in lung cancer. That source notes: Blood T cells were screened for responses to candidate mutation neoepitopes.

Specimen: lung tumor tissue. The sequence was collected from a human donor with non-small cell lung cancer. V is TRBV5-4 and J is TRBJ2-1; perhaps TRBD1 as D (5 bases). The CDR3 here is CASSSNSRGNEQFF. The CDR3 bases are TGTGCCAGCAGCTCCAACTCTAGGGGCAATGAGCAGTTCTTC. Drawing the rest from reference TRBV5-4 and TRBJ2-1, the complete variable domain is ETGVTQSPTHLIKTRGQQVTLRCSSQSGHNTVSWYQQALGQGPQFIFQYYREEENGRGNFPPRFSGLQFPNYSSELNVNALELDDSALYLCASSSNSRGNEQFFGPGTRLTVL.